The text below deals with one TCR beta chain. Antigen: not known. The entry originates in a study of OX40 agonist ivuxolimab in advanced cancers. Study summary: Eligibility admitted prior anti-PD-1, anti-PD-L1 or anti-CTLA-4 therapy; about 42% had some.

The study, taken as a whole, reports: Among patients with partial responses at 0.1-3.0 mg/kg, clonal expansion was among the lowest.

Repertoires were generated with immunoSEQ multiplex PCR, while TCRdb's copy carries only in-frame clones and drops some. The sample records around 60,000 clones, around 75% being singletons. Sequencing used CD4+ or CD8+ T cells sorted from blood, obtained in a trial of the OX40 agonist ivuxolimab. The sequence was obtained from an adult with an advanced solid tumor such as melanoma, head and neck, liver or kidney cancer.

The CDR3 sequence: CASSGQAGWYEQYF. CDR3 nucleotides: TGTGCCAGCAGTGGACAGGCAGGGTGGTACGAGCAGTACTTC. V gene TRBV28 combines with J gene TRBJ2-7; 7 bases align to TRBD1. Germline CDR1 is MDHEN and CDR2 is SYDVKM. V gave up 5 bases and J gave up 4 bases; unmatched junction bases: 8. The CDR3 sequence is 14 residues long.